The rows below give T cell receptor beta chains drawn from one sample of a study of cytomegalovirus exposure and HLA in healthy donors. Clones were read by immunoSEQ multiplex PCR, and TCRdb kept only the in-frame ones, dropping some. In all, the sample yields some 130,000 clones. Sequenced material: PBMCs. Receptors originate from a man between 18 and 35 years old in good health and CMV-seronegative. CDR3s include the opening cysteine and the closing phenylalanine or tryptophan. Fields, in order: D gene, J gene, V gene, CDR3 DNA, CDR3 protein. D genes are given only for firm matches.

TRBD1 TRBJ1-4 TRBV4-3 TGCGCCAGCAGCCAGAGGGTTGACAGGGACGATTTTCCACTGTTTTTT CASSQRVDRDDFPLFF
. TRBJ1-1 TRBV6-5 TGTGCCAGCAGTTTCCCAGGAAAGAACACTGAAGCTTTCTTT CASSFPGKNTEAFF
. TRBJ2-1 TRBV4-2 TGTGCCAGCAGCCAAGAGATCGGGACCGGGAGCGATGAGCAGTTCTTC CASSQEIGTGSDEQFF
TRBD1 TRBJ1-1 TRBV6-5 TGTGCCAGCAGCCTGGGACAGGGGCCATCTGAAGCTTTCTTT CASSLGQGPSEAFF
. TRBJ2-5 TRBV30 TGTGCCTGGAGCAGTAGTACTTCGGGGGAGACCCAGTACTTC CAWSSSTSGETQYF
TRBD1 TRBJ2-7 TRBV7-9 TGTGCCAGCAGCCTCTACAGGGGACAGGGCTACGAGCAGTACTTC CASSLYRGQGYEQYF
TRBD1 TRBJ2-7 TRBV6-5 TGTGCCAGCAGGGCCTCCGGGACAGGGGTCCACGAGCAGTACTTC CASRASGTGVHEQYF
TRBD1 TRBJ1-2 TRBV7-3 TGTGCCAGCAGCTCGTGGACAGGGGGCGACTATGGCTACACCTTC CASSSWTGGDYGYTF
TRBD1 TRBJ1-5 TRBV28 TGTGCCAGCAGTTCCGACAGGGGGCAATGGAGCAATCAGCCCCAGCATTTT CASSSDRGQWSNQPQHF
TRBD2 TRBJ2-7 TRBV30 TGTGCCTGGAGTGCGGGAGGCTCCTACGAGCAGTACTTC CAWSAGGSYEQYF
TRBD2 TRBJ2-3 TRBV6-4 TGTGCCAGCAGCCCGACTAGCGGGGGTAGCGATACGCAGTATTTT CASSPTSGGSDTQYF
. TRBJ2-7 TRBV7-9 TGTGCCAGCAGCAACAGACCCTACGAGCAGTACTTC CASSNRPYEQYF
TRBD1 TRBJ1-1 TRBV29-1 TGCAGCGTTGAAGTAAGGGGACAGGGGGCAAACACTGAAGCTTTCTTT CSVEVRGQGANTEAFF
TRBD2 TRBJ2-3 TRBV5-1 TGCGCCAGCAGCCTGACTTTATGGGCGGGAGGAACAGATACGCAGTATTTT CASSLTLWAGGTDTQYF
TRBD1 TRBJ2-7 TRBV28 TGTGCCAGCAGTTCGGTGGACAGGCGGAGCGAGCAGTACTTC CASSSVDRRSEQYF
. TRBJ1-1 TRBV29-1 TGCAGCGTTGAAGGCGCTTTTCAGGGAGGGGGGCCCACTGAAGCTTTCTTT CSVEGAFQGGGPTEAFF
. TRBJ2-7 TRBV7-2 TGTGCCAGCAGCCCGTGGGCGGGAATTAACGAGCAGTACTTC CASSPWAGINEQYF
TRBD1 TRBJ1-4 TRBV28 TGTGCCAGCAGTACAGGGGTAGAAAAACTGTTTTTT CASSTGVEKLFF
TRBD1 TRBJ2-1 TRBV5-4 TGTGCCAGCGGCAGGGACAGGGGGGAGCAGTTCTTC CASGRDRGEQFF
. TRBJ1-1 TRBV10-3 TGTGCCATCAGTGCATTCCAGGGTGAAGCTTTCTTT CAISAFQGEAFF
TRBD2 TRBJ2-2 TRBV4-3 TGCGCCAGCAGCCAGCGACTAGCCGATGACACCGGGGAGCTGTTTTTT CASSQRLADDTGELFF
. TRBJ2-6 TRBV9 TGTGCCAGCTCCCTACCAGGGGCTGGGGCCAACGTCCTGACTTTC CASSLPGAGANVLTF
. TRBJ1-1 TRBV5-1 TGCGCCAGCAGCTTTCTTGGACAGAGTGGAGTGGGGAACACTGAAGCTTTCTTT CASSFLGQSGVGNTEAFF
. TRBJ1-5 TRBV11-2 TGTGCCAGCAGCTTACGCCCTGAGGGGGGCAATCAGCCCCAGCATTTT CASSLRPEGGNQPQHF
. TRBJ2-7 TRBV6-5 TGTGCCAGCAGTTACCAGGCAGAAGGCTACGAGCAGTACTTC CASSYQAEGYEQYF
. TRBJ1-1 TRBV5-1 TGCGCCAGCAGCACAGGACCGGTGGAAGAAGCTTTCTTT CASSTGPVEEAFF
. TRBJ1-2 TRBV29-1 TGCAGCGTTGGGGAAGAACGGGGGGCGAGGGGCTACACCTTC CSVGEERGARGYTF
. TRBJ2-2 TRBV21-1 TGTGCCAGCACATCTCCCCCCGGGACATTAACTCAGATAAATTACCCCGGGGAGCTGTTTTTT CASTSPPGTLTQINYPGELFF
. TRBJ1-2 TRBV30 TGTGCCTGGAGTGTAGACCTAGGACACTACAGAGATTTC CAWSVDLGHYRDF
. TRBJ1-1 TRBV14 TGTGCCAGCAGCTCCCGACAGTGGGCTGAAGCTTTCTTT CASSSRQWAEAFF
TRBD1 TRBJ2-2 TRBV4-3 TGCGCCAGCAGCCAGGAGTTAGGACAGGGTTGGTCCGGGGAGCTGTTTTTT CASSQELGQGWSGELFF
TRBD1 TRBJ2-1 TRBV2 TGTGCCAGCAGTGATGGGACAGGGTCCTACAATGAGCAGTTCTTC CASSDGTGSYNEQFF
. TRBJ1-1 TRBV28 TGTGCCAGCACCCTGTTGAAGCCAAACACTGAAGCTTTCTTT CASTLLKPNTEAFF
TRBD1 TRBJ1-2 TRBV5-4 TGTGCCAGCAGCAAGGACAGGGAGACCTATGGCTACACCTTC CASSKDRETYGYTF
TRBD1 TRBJ2-7 TRBV11-2 TGTGCCAGCAGCTCCCCAGGACAGGGGCGATCCTACGAGCAGTACTTC CASSSPGQGRSYEQYF
. TRBJ1-1 TRBV7-9 TGTGCCAGCAGCCCAGGCACAGGGTTTTACAATGAAGCTTTCTTT CASSPGTGFYNEAFF
. TRBJ2-3 TRBV7-3 TGTGCCAGCAGCATAAAGGGGGCAGATACGCAGTATTTT CASSIKGADTQYF
. TRBJ1-5 TRBV5-6 TGTGCCAGCAGCTTCGGAGGGGCCTCCAGCAATCAGCCCCAGCATTTT CASSFGGASSNQPQHF
. TRBJ2-7 TRBV6-5 TGTGCCAGCAGTTACTCGGGCAGGCCCTACGAGCAGTACTTC CASSYSGRPYEQYF
TRBD1 TRBJ2-7 TRBV5-1 TGCGCCAGCAGCTTGGGAACAGGGGCGGTCGAGCAGTACTTC CASSLGTGAVEQYF
. TRBJ2-7 TRBV5-4 TGTGCCAGCAGCAGGGAGGCAGGGCCAATGTGGGAGCAGTACTTC CASSREAGPMWEQYF